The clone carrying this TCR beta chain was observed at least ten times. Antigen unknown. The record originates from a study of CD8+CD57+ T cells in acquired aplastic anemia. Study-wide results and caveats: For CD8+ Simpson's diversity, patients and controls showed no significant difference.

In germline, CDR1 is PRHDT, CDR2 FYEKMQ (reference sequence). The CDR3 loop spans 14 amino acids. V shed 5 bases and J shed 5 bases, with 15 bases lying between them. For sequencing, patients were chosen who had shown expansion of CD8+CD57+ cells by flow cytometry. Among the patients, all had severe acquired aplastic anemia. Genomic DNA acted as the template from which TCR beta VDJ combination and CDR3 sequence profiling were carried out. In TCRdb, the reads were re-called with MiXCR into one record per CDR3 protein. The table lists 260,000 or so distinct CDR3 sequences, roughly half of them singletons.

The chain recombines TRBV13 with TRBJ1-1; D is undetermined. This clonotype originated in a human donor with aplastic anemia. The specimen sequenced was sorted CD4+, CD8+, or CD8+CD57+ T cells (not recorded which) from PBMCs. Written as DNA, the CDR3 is TGTGCCAGCAGCCCCAGGACTAAATTGACTGAAGCTTTCTTT. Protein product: CASSPRTKLTEAFF.